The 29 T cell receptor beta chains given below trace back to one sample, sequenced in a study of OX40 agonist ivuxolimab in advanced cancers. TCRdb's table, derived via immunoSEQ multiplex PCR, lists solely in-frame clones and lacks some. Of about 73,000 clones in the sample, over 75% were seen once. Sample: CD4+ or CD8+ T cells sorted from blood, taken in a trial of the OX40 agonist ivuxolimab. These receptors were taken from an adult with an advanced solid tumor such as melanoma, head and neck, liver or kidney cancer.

CDR3 nucleotide sequence: TGTGCCAGCAGGGGGACTAGCGGGCCAGATACGCAGTATTTT. It encodes CASRGTSGPDTQYF. This chain links TRBV6-5 with TRBJ2-3; TRBD2 matches 12 bases. This CDR3 is built from 14 residues. V lost 6 bases to trimming and J lost 4 bases; unmatched junction nucleotides: 2. CDR1 is MNHEY, CDR2 SVGAGI, per germline.

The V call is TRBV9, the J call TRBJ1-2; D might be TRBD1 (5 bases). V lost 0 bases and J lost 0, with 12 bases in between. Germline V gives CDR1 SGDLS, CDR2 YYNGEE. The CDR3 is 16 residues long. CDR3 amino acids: CASSVVEGIANYGYTF. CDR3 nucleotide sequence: TGTGCCAGCAGCGTAGTAGAGGGGATAGCTAACTATGGCTACACCTTC.

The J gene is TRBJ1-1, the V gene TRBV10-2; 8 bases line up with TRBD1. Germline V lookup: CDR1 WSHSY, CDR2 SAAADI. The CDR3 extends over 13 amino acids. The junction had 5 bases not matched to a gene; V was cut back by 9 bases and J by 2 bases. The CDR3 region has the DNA TGCGCCAGTTCGGGACAGGTAAACACTGAAGCTTTCTTT. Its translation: CASSGQVNTEAFF.

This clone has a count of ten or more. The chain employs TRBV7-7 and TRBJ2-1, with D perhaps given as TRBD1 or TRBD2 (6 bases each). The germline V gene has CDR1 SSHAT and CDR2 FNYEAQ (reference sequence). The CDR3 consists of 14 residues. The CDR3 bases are TGTGCTAGCTCTCCGGGGGCAGGTCACAATGAGCAGTTCTTC. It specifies CASSPGAGHNEQFF.

The CDR3, as DNA: TGTGCCAGCAGACCACCGGGACTAGGCCGGACAGATACGCAGTATTTT. This sequence encodes CASRPPGLGRTDTQYF. The chain has TRBV7-2 and TRBJ2-3; TRBD2 matches at 8 bases. The CDR3 runs to 16 residues. Germline V CDR1 and CDR2: SGHTA, FQGNSA. With V trimmed by 6 bases and J by 3 bases, 11 bases remained unmatched.

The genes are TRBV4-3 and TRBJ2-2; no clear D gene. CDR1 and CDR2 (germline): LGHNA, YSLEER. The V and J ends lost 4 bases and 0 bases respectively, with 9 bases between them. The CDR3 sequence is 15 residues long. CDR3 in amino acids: CASSRAGSNTGELFF. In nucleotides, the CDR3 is TGCGCCAGCAGCCGGGCCGGGTCGAACACCGGGGAGCTGTTTTTT.

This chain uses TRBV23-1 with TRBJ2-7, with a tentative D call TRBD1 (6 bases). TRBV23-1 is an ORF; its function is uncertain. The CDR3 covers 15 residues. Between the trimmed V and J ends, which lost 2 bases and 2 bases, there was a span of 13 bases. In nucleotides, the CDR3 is TGCGCCAGCAGTCAACGGGACACCTTTACCTACGAGCAGTACTTC. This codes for CASSQRDTFTYEQYF.

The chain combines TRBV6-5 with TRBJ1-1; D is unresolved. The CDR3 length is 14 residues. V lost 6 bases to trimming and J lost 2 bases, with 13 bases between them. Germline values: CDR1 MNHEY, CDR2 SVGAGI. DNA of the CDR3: TGTGCCAGCAGGATACGTACGGACAACACTGAAGCTTTCTTT. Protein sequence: CASRIRTDNTEAFF.

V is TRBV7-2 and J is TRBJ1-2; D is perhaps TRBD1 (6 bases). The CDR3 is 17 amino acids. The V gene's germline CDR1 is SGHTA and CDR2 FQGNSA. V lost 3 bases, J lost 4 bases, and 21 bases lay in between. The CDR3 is CASSFGGGVDNLYGYTF. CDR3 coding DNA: TGTGCCAGCAGCTTCGGGGGCGGAGTTGACAACCTCTATGGCTACACCTTC.

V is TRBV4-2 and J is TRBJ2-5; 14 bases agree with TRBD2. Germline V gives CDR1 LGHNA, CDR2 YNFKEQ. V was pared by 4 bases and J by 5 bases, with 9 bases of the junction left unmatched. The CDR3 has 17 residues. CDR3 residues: CASSPQTSGGAGETQYF. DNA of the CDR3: TGTGCCAGCAGCCCCCAGACTAGCGGGGGGGCCGGGGAGACCCAGTACTTC.

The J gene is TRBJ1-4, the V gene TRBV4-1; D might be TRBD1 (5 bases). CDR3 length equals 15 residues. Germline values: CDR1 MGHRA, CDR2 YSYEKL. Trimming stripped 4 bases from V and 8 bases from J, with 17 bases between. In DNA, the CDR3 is TGCGCCAGCAGCCCCGGTTGGGATCAGGGCGAAAAACTGTTTTTT. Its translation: CASSPGWDQGEKLFF.

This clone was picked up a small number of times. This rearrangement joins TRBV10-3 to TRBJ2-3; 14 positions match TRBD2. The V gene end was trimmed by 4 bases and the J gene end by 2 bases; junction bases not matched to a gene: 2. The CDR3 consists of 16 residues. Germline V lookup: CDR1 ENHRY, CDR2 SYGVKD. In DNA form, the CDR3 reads TGTGCCATCAGTGTGGGACTAGCGGGGGTCACAGATACGCAGTATTTT. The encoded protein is CAISVGLAGVTDTQYF.

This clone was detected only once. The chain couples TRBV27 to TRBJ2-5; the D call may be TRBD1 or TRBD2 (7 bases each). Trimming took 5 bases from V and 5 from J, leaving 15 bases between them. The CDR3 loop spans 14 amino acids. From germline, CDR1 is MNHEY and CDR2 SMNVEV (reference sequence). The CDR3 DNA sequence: TGTGCCAGCAGTCGCCGACAGGGAGGGGAGACCCAGTACTTC. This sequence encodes CASSRRQGGETQYF.

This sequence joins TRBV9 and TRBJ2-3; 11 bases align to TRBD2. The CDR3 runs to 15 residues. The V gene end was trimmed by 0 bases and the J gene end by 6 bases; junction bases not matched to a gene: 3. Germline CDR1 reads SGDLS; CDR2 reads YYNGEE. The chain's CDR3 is CASSVGSGGADTQYF. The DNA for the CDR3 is TGTGCCAGCAGCGTAGGTAGCGGGGGGGCGGATACGCAGTATTTT.

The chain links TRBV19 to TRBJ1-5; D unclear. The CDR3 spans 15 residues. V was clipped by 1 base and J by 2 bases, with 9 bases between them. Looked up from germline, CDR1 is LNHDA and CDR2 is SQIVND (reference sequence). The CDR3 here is CASSIVATGNQPQHF. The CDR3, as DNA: TGTGCCAGTAGTATAGTGGCAACCGGCAATCAGCCCCAGCATTTT.

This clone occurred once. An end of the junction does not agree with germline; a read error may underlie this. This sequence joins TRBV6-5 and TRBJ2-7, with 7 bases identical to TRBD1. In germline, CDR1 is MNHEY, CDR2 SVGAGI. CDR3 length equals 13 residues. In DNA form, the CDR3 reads TGTGCCAGTAGACCCCCGGGGACAGAGTTTTCCTTCTTC. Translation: CASRPPGTEFSFF.

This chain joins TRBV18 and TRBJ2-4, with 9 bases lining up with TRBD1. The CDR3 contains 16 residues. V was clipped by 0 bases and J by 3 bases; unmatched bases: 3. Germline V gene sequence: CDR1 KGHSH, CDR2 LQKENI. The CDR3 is CASSPPGQGSKNIQYF. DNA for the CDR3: TGTGCCAGCTCACCACCCGGACAGGGGAGCAAAAACATTCAGTACTTC.

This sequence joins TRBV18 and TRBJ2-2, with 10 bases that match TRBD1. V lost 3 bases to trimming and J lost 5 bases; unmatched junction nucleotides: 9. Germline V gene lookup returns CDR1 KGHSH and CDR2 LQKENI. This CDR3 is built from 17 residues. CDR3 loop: CASSPRDRGKFTGELFF. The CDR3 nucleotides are TGTGCCAGCTCACCCCGGGACAGGGGAAAATTTACCGGGGAGCTGTTTTTT.

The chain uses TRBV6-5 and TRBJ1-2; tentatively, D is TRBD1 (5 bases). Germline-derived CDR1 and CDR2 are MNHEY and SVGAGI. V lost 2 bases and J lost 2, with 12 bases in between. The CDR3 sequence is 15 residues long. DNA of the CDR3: TGTGCCAGCAGTTACGTTGGTGGGGCAAACTATGGCTACACCTTC. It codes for CASSYVGGANYGYTF.

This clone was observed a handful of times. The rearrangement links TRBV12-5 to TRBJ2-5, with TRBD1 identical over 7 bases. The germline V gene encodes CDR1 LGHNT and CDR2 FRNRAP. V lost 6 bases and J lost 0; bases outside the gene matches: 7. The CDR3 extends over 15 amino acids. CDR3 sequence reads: CASGPGTEYQETQYF. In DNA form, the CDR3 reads TGTGCTAGTGGACCCGGGACAGAGTACCAAGAGACCCAGTACTTC. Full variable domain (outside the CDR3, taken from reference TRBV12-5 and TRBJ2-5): DARVTQTPRHKVTEMGQEVTMRCQPILGHNTVFWYRQTMMQGLELLAYFRNRAPLDDSGMPKDRFSAEMPDATLATLKIQPSEPRDSAVYFCASGPGTEYQETQYFGPGTRLLVL.

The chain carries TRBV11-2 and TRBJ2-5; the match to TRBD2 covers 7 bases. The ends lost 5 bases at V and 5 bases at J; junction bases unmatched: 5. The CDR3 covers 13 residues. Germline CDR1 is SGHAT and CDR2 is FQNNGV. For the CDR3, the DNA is TGTGCCAGCAGCCCGACTAGCTGGGAGACCCAGTACTTC. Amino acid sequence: CASSPTSWETQYF.

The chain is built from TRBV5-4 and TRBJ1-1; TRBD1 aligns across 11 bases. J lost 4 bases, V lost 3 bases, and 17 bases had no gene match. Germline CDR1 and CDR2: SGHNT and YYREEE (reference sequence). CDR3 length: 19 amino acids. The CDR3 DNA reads TGTGCCAGCAGCTCCCGGGACAGGGGGTACGGAACAACGGGCACTGAAGCTTTCTTT. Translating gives CASSSRDRGYGTTGTEAFF.

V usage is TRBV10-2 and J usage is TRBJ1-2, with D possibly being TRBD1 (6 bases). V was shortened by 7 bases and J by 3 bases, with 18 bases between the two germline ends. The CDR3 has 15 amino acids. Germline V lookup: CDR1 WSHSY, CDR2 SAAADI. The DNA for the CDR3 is TGCGCCAGCACTCCCGCGGGGGCGAATGACTATGGCTACACCTTC. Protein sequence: CASTPAGANDYGYTF.

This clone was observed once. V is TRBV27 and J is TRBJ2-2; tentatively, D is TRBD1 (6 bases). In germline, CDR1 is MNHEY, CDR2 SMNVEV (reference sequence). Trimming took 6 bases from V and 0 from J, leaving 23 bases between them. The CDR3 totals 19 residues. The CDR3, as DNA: TGTGCCAGCAGACTTTACTATAACCGAAGGGGGACGAACACCGGGGAGCTGTTTTTT. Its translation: CASRLYYNRRGTNTGELFF.

CDR3 region: CASSLGWEEAFF. The CDR3 DNA sequence: TGTGCCAGCAGCTTAGGTTGGGAAGAAGCTTTCTTT. The rearrangement links TRBV7-2 to TRBJ1-1, with unresolved D. The CDR3 has 12 residues. The V gene's germline CDR1 is SGHTA and CDR2 FQGNSA. V shed 1 base and J shed 8 bases, with 8 bases lying between them.

The CDR3: CASSFKGANGYTF. The CDR3, as DNA: TGTGCCAGCAGCTTTAAAGGGGCGAATGGCTACACCTTC. The V and J genes are TRBV7-2 and TRBJ1-2, with a weak D call TRBD1 (5 bases). The germline V and J ends were trimmed by 3 bases and 6 bases, with 11 bases remaining between them. This CDR3 spans 13 amino acids. Germline assignment: CDR1 SGHTA and CDR2 FQGNSA.

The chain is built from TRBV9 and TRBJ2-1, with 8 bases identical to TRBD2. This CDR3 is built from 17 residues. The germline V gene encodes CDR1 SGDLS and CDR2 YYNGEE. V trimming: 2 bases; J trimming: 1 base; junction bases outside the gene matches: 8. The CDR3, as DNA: TGTGCCAGCAGCGTTAGCGGGGCTAGTTTATCCTACAATGAGCAGTTCTTC. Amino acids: CASSVSGASLSYNEQFF.

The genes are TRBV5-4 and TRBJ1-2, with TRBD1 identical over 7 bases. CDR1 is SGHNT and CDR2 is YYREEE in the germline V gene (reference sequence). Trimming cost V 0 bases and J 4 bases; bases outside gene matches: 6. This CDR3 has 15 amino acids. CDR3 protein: CASSLAGTAGYGYTF. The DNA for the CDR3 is TGTGCCAGCAGCTTGGCCGGGACAGCAGGCTATGGCTACACCTTC. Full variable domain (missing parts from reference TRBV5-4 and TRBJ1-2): ETGVTQSPTHLIKTRGQQVTLRCSSQSGHNTVSWYQQALGQGPQFIFQYYREEENGRGNFPPRFSGLQFPNYSSELNVNALELDDSALYLCASSLAGTAGYGYTFGSGTRLTVV.

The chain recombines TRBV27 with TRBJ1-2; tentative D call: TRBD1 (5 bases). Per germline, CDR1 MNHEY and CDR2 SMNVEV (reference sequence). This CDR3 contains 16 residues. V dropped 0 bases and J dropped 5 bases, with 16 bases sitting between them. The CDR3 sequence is CASSLSGGDKAYGYTF. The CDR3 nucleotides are TGTGCCAGCAGTTTATCGGGGGGAGATAAAGCGTATGGCTACACCTTC.